This T cell receptor (beta chain) was sequenced during a study of T-cell reconstitution after alpha-beta-depleted transplantation in children. There are a few counts of this clonotype. The library targeted TCRbeta and was prepared with unique molecular identifiers. In TCRdb, the PCR reads were re-called with MiXCR into one record per CDR3 protein. The repertoire holds roughly 500,000 distinct CDR3 sequences, with approximately 32% as singletons. CDR1 and CDR2 (germline): SGHTA, FQGNSA. V was shortened by 1 base and J by 2 bases, with 9 bases between the two germline ends. The CDR3 covers 14 residues. The specimen comprised PBMCs from the stem cell graft donor, sampled from the stem cell graft. The J gene is TRBJ2-7, the V gene TRBV7-2; TRBD2 is a possible D gene (5 bases). The receptor's source is a human donor who donated a stem cell graft to a child with aplastic anemia. The DNA for the CDR3 is TGTGCCAGCAGCTTAGGACCGGGAACCTACGAGCAGTACTTC. Translation: CASSLGPGTYEQYF. Full variable domain (outside the CDR3, taken from reference TRBV7-2 and TRBJ2-7): GAGVSQSPSNKVTEKGKDVELRCDPISGHTALYWYRQSLGQGLEFLIYFQGNSAPDKSGLPSDRFSAERTGGSVSTLTIQRTQQEDSAVYLCASSLGPGTYEQYFGPGTRLTVT.